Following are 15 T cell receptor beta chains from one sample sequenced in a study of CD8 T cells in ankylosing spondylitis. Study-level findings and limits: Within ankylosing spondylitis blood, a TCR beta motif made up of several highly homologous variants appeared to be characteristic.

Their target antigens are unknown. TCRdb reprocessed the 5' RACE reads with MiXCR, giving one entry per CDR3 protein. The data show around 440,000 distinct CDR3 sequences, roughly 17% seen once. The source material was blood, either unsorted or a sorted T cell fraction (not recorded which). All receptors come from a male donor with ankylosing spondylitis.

DNA of the CDR3: TGTGCCAGCAGCTCCACCGGGTCCATTCAACGGCAGTTCTTC. Residues: CASSSTGSIQRQFF. The chain is built from TRBV13 and TRBJ2-1; no clear D. This CDR3 spans 14 amino acids. Trimming stripped 4 bases from V and 12 bases from J, with 19 bases between. Germline CDR1 is PRHDT and CDR2 is FYEKMQ (reference sequence).

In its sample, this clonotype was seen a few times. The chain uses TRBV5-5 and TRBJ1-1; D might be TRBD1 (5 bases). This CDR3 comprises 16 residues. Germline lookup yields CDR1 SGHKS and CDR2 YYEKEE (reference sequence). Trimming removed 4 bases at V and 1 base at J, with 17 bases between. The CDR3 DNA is TGTGCCAGCAGCCCCTCTAGGGGCGCAGAGAACACTGAAGCTTTCTTT. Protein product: CASSPSRGAENTEAFF.

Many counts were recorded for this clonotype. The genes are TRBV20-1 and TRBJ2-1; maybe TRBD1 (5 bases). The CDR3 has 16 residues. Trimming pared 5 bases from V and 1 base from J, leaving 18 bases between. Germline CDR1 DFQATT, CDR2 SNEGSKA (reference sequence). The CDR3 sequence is CSAPQGVGRSYNEQFF. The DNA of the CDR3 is TGCAGTGCTCCGCAAGGGGTGGGGCGTTCCTACAATGAGCAGTTCTTC.

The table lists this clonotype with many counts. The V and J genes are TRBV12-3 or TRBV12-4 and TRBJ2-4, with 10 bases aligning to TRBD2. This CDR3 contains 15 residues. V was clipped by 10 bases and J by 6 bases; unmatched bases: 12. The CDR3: CATTATGLAANIQYF. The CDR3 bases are TGTGCCACAACCGCCACTGGACTAGCGGCAAACATTCAGTACTTC.

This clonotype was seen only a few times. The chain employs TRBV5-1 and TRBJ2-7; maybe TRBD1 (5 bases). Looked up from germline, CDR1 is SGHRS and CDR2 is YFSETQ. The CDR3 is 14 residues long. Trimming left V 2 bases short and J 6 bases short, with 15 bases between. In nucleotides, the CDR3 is TGCGCCAGCAGCTTCAGTAGGGGTTCCGGCGAGCAGTACTTC. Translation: CASSFSRGSGEQYF.

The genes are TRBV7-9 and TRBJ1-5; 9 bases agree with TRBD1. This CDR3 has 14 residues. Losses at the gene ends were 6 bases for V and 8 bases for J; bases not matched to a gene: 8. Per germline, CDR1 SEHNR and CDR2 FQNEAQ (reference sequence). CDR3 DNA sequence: TGTGCCAGCAGTGTACAGGGGGCTGGGGAGCCCCAGCATTTT. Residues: CASSVQGAGEPQHF. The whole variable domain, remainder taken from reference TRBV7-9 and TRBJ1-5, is DTGVSQNPRHKITKRGQNVTFRCDPISEHNRLYWYRQTLGQGPEFLTYFQNEAQLEKSRLLSDRFSAERPKGSFSTLEIQRTEQGDSAMYLCASSVQGAGEPQHFGDGTRLSIL.

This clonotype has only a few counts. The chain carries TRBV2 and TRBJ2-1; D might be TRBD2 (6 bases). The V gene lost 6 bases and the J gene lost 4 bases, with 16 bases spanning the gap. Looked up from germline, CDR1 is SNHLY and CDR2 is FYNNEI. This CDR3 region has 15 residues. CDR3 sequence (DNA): TGTGCCAGCAGGGAGGAGGGTCCTCCTTACAATGAGCAGTTCTTC. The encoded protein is CASREEGPPYNEQFF.

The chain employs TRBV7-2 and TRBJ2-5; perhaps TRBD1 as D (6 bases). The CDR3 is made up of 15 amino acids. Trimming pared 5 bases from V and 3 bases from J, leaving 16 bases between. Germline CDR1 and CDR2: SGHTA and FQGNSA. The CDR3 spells CASSKQGRAKETQYF. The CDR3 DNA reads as TGTGCCAGCAGCAAACAGGGACGGGCAAAAGAGACCCAGTACTTC.

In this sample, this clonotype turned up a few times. CDR3 in amino acids: CSASQTGSSGNTIYF. The CDR3 region has the DNA TGCAGTGCTAGCCAGACAGGGTCTTCTGGAAACACCATATATTTT. V usage is TRBV20-1 and J usage is TRBJ1-3, with 7 bases lining up with TRBD1. The CDR3 spans 15 residues. J lost 1 base, V lost 3 bases, and 6 bases had no gene match. Germline CDR1 is DFQATT and CDR2 is SNEGSKA (reference sequence).

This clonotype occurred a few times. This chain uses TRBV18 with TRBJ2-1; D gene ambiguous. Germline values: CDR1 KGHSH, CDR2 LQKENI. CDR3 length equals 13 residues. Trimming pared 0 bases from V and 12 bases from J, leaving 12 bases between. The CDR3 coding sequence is TGTGCCAGCTCACCACCGAAAGATTATGGGCAGTTCTTC. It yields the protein CASSPPKDYGQFF.

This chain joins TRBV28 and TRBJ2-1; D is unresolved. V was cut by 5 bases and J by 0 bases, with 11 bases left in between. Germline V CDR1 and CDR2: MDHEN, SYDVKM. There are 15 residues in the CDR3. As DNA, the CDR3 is TGTGCCAGCAGTCCTCTTCGAGGCTCCTACAATGAGCAGTTCTTC. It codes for CASSPLRGSYNEQFF.

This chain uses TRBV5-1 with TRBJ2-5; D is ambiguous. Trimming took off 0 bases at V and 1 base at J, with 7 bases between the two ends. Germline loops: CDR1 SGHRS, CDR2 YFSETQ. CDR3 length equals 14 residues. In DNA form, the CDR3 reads TGCGCCAGCAGCTTGGGGGCCGTCCAAGAGACCCAGTACTTC. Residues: CASSLGAVQETQYF.

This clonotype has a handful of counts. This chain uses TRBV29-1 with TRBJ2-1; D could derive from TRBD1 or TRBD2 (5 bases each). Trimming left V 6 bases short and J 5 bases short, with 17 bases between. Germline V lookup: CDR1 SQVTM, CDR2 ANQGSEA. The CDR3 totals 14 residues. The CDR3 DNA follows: TGCAGCGTGTGGTTGTGGGGGAAAGACAATGAGCAGTTCTTC. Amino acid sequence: CSVWLWGKDNEQFF.

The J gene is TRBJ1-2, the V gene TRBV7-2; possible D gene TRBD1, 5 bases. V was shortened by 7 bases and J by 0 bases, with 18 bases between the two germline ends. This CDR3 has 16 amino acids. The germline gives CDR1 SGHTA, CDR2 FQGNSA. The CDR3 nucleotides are TGTGCCAGCACCGGAACGGGGGGTCAAGCTAACTATGGCTACACCTTC. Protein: CASTGTGGQANYGYTF.

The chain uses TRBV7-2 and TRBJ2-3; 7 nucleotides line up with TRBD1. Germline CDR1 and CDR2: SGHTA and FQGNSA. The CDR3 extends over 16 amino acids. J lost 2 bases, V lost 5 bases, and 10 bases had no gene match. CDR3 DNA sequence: TGTGCCAGCAGCCCTAGAGAGACAGGGTTCACAGATACGCAGTATTTT. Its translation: CASSPRETGFTDTQYF.